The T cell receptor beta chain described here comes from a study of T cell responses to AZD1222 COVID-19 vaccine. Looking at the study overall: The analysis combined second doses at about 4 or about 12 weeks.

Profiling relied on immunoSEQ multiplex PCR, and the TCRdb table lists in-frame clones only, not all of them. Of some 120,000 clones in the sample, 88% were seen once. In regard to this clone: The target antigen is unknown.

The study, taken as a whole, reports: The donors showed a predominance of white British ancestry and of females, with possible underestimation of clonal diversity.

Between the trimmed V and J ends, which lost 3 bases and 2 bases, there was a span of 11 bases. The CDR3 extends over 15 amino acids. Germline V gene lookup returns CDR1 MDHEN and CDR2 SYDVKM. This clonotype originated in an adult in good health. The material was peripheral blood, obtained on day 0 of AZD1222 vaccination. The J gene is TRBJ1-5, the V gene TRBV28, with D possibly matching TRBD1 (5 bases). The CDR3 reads CASSLVGGGNQPQHF. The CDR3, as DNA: TGTGCCAGCAGTTTGGTGGGAGGGGGCAATCAGCCCCAGCATTTT.